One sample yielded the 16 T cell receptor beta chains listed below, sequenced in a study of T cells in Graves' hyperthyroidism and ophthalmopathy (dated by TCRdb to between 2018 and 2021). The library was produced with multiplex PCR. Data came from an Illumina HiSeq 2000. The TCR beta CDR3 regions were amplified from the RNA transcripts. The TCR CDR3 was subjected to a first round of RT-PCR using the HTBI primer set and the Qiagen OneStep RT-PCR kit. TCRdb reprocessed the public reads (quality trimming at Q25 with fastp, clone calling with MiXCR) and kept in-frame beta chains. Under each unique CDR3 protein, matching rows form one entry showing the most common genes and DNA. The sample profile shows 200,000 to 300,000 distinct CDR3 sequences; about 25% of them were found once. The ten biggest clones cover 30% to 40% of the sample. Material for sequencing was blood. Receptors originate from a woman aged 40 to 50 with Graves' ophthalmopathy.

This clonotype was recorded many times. The DNA of the CDR3 is TGTGCCACCAGTGATGGAAGGACCTCAGAGAAAGAGACCCAGTACTTC. Protein sequence: CATSDGRTSEKETQYF. The rearrangement links TRBV24-1 to TRBJ2-5; no firm D call. Trimming pared 3 bases from V and 3 bases from J, leaving 16 bases between. Germline values: CDR1 KGHDR, CDR2 SFDVKD. CDR3 length: 16 amino acids.

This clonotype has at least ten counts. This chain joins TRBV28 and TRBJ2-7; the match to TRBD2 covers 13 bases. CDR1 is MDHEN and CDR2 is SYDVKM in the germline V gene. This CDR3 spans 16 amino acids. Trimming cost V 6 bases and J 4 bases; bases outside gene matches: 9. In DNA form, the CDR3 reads TGTGCCAGCAGGGGACTAGCGGGAAGACGCCCTTACGAGCAGTACTTC. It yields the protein CASRGLAGRRPYEQYF.

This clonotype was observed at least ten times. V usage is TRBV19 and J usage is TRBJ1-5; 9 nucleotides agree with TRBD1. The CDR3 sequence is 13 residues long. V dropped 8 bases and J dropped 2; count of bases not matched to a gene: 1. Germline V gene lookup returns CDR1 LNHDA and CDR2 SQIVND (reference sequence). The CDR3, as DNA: TGTGCCAGTCGGGACAGGGGCAATCAGCCCCAGCATTTT. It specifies CASRDRGNQPQHF.

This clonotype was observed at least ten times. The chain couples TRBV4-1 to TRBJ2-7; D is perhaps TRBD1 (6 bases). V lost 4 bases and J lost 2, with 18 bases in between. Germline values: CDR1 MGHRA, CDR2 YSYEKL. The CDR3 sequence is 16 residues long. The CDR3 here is CASSPGQGINAYEQYF. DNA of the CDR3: TGCGCCAGCAGCCCGGGACAAGGGATTAATGCCTACGAGCAGTACTTC.

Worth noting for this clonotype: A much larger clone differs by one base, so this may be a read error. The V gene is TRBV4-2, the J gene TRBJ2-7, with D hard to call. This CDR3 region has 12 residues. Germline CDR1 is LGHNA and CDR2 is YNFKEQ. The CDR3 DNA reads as TGTGCCAGCAGCCAAGATCCGTACGAGCAGCACTTC. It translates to CASSQDPYEQHF.

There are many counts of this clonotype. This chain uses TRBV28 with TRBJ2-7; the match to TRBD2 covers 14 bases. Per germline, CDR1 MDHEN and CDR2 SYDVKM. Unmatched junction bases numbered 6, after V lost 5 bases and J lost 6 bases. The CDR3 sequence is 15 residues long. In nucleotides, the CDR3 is TGTGCCAGCAGTGGGACTAGCGGGAGACTAATCGAGCAGTACTTC. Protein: CASSGTSGRLIEQYF.

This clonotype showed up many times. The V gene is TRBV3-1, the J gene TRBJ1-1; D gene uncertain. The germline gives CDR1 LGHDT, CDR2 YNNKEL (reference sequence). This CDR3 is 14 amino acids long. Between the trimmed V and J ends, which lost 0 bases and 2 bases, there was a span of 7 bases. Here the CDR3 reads CASSQDPENTEAFF. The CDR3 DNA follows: TGTGCCAGCAGCCAAGATCCAGAAAACACTGAAGCTTTCTTT.

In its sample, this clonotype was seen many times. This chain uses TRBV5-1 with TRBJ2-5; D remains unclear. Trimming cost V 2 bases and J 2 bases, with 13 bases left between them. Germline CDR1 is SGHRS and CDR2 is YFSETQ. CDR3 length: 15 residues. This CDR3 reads CASSFGVARQETQYF. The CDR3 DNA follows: TGCGCCAGCAGCTTTGGTGTTGCCAGGCAAGAGACCCAGTACTTC.

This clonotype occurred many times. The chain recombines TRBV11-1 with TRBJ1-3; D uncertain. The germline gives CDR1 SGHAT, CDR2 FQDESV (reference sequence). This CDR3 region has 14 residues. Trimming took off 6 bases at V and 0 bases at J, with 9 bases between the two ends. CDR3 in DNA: TGTGCCAGCAGGACCGGCATCTCTGGAAACACCATATATTTT. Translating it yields CASRTGISGNTIYF. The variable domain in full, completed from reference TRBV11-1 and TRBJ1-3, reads EAEVAQSPRYKITEKSQAVAFWCDPISGHATLYWYRQILGQGPELLVQFQDESVVDDSQLPKDRFSAERLKGVDSTLKIQPAELGDSAMYLCASRTGISGNTIYFGEGSWLTVV.

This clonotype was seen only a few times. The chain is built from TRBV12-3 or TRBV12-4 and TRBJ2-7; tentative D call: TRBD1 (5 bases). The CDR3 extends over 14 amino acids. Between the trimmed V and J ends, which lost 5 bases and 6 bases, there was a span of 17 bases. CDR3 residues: CASSMTEASGEQYF. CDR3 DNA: TGTGCCAGCAGTATGACAGAGGCCTCAGGCGAGCAGTACTTC.

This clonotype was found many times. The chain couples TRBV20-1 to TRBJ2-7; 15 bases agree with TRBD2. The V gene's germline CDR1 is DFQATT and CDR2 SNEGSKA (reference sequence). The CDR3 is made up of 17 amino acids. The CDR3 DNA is TGCAGCCTTCCCGGGACTAGCGGGAGGAGAGCGTCTTGGGAGCAGTACTTC. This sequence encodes CSLPGTSGRRASWEQYF.

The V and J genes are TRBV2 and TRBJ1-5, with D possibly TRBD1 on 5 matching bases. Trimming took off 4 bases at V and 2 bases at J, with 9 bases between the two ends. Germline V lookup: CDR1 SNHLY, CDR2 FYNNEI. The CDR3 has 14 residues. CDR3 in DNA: TGTGCCAGCAGTGTGTTGGGGGGCAATCAGCCCCAGCATTTT. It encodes CASSVLGGNQPQHF.

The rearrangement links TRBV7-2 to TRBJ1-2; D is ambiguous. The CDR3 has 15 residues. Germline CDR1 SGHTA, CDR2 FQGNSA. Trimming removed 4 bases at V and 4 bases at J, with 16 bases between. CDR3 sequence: CASSSDRNLAYGYTF. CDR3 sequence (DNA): TGTGCCAGCAGCTCTGACCGCAACCTGGCCTATGGCTACACCTTC.

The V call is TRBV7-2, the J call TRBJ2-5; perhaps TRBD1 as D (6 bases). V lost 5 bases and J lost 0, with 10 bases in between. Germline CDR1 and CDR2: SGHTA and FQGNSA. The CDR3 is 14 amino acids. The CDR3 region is CASSDRTDQETQYF. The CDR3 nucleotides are TGTGCCAGCAGCGACAGGACGGACCAAGAGACCCAGTACTTC.

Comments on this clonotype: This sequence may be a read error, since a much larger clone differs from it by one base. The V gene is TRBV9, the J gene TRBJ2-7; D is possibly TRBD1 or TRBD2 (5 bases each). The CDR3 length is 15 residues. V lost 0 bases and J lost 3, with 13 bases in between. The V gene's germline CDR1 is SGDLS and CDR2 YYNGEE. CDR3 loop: CASSVEWDPGYEQYF. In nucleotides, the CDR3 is TGTGCCAGCAGCGTAGAGTGGGACCCAGGCTACGAGCAGTACTTC.

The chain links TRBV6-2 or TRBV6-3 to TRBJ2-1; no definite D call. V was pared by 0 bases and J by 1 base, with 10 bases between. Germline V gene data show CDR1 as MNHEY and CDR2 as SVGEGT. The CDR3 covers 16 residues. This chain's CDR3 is CASSYSGSSSYNEQFF. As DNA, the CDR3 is TGTGCCAGCAGTTACTCGGGCTCTTCTTCCTACAATGAGCAGTTCTTC.